This passage covers 30 T cell receptor beta chains from one sample sequenced in a study of cytomegalovirus exposure and HLA in healthy donors. In the PCR, 60 Vbeta and 13 Jbeta primers were used. Profiled with immunoSEQ multiplex PCR; TCRdb holds only in-frame clones, not every one. The sample includes about 40,000 clones, almost 70% of them seen just once. The specimen was PBMCs. The receptors stem from a man aged 40-49 years in good health and CMV-seronegative.

This clone was picked up one time. The chain recombines TRBV29-1 with TRBJ1-2, with 7 bases that match TRBD1. This CDR3 comprises 14 residues. V gave up 2 bases and J gave up 7 bases; unmatched junction bases: 10. The V gene's germline CDR1 is SQVTM and CDR2 ANQGSEA. The CDR3 DNA reads as TGCAGCGTTGAAAGAGAGAGACAGGGAGGTGGCTACACCTTC. It yields the protein CSVERERQGGGYTF.

The chain has TRBV4-3 and TRBJ2-3, with D maybe TRBD1 (5 bases). CDR1 and CDR2 (germline): LGHNA, YSLEER. V gave up 0 bases and J gave up 9 bases, with 10 bases separating them. The CDR3 spans 13 residues. The CDR3 region has the DNA TGCGCCAGCAGCCAAGAGCCCAGGGTGACGCAGTATTTT. Amino acids: CASSQEPRVTQYF.

The V and J genes are TRBV30 and TRBJ1-1; a weak D match, TRBD1 (5 bases). The germline gives CDR1 GTSNPN, CDR2 SVGIG (reference sequence). The V and J ends lost 1 base and 0 bases respectively, with 9 bases between them. This CDR3 region has 14 residues. DNA for the CDR3: TGTGCCTGGAGTGGCGGGGGATTGAACACTGAAGCTTTCTTT. This translates into CAWSGGGLNTEAFF.

V usage is TRBV21-1 and J usage is TRBJ2-1; TRBD1, the D gene given by the table, was not confirmed from the DNA. TRBV21-1 is deemed a pseudogene. This CDR3 comprises 17 residues. The CDR3 spells CASIGQGALSSYNEQFF. In DNA form, the CDR3 reads TGTGCCAGCATCGGACAGGGGGCTCTTAGCTCCTACAATGAGCAGTTCTTC.

The chain carries TRBV27 and TRBJ2-7; D unresolved. The germline V and J ends were trimmed by 5 bases and 2 bases, with 10 bases remaining between them. The CDR3 consists of 13 residues. CDR1 and CDR2 (germline): MNHEY, SMNVEV (reference sequence). In nucleotides, the CDR3 is TGTGCCAGCAGTCTCAGAGCGACCTACGAGCAGTACTTC. Translated, it gives CASSLRATYEQYF.

This rearrangement joins TRBV6-5 to TRBJ1-3, with D perhaps matching TRBD1 (6 bases). From germline, CDR1 is MNHEY and CDR2 SVGAGI. The CDR3 is made up of 15 amino acids. V was pared by 7 bases and J by 0 bases, with 13 bases between. In DNA, the CDR3 is TGTGCCAGCAAGCGGGGGGCAGACTCTGGAAACACCATATATTTT. Protein product: CASKRGADSGNTIYF.

The gene calls are TRBV28 and TRBJ2-7; 9 nucleotides match TRBD1. With 2 bases clipped from V and 2 bases from J, the junction kept 4 bases outside the gene matches. Germline V gene data show CDR1 as MDHEN and CDR2 as SYDVKM. The CDR3 is 15 amino acids. Written as DNA, the CDR3 is TGTGCCAGCAGTTTAGGAGGACAGGGGACCTACGAGCAGTACTTC. It specifies CASSLGGQGTYEQYF. Full variable domain (rest looked up from reference TRBV28 and TRBJ2-7): DVKVTQSSRYLVKRTGEKVFLECVQDMDHENMFWYRQDPGLGLRLIYFSYDVKMKEKGDIPEGYSVSREKKERFSLILESASTNQTSMYLCASSLGGQGTYEQYFGPGTRLTVT.

The chain is built from TRBV27 and TRBJ2-7, with 7 bases fitting TRBD1. Germline V CDR1 and CDR2: MNHEY, SMNVEV (reference sequence). The ends lost 9 bases at V and 2 bases at J; junction bases unmatched: 4. This CDR3 is built from 12 residues. CDR3 sequence (DNA): TGTGCCAGTAGGGACAGCCCCTACGAGCAGTACTTC. Translated, it gives CASRDSPYEQYF.

This sequence joins TRBV4-2 and TRBJ1-4, with D perhaps TRBD1 (6 bases). V was shortened by 0 bases and J by 8 bases, with 13 bases between the two germline ends. The V gene's germline CDR1 is LGHNA and CDR2 YNFKEQ. This CDR3 is 15 amino acids long. CDR3 residues: CASSQDAGAAEKLFF. DNA of the CDR3: TGTGCCAGCAGCCAAGATGCGGGGGCGGCGGAAAAACTGTTTTTT.

The DNA of the CDR3 is TGTGCCACCAGCAGAGATCTCAGGACAGGGGACGAGCAGTACTTC. It translates to CATSRDLRTGDEQYF. The V and J genes are TRBV15 and TRBJ2-7, with 9 bases aligning to TRBD1. Germline assignment: CDR1 LNHNV and CDR2 YYDKDF (reference sequence). V dropped 0 bases and J dropped 5; count of bases not matched to a gene: 5. The CDR3 loop spans 15 amino acids.

This clone appeared a few times. V gene TRBV4-2 combines with J gene TRBJ1-5, with TRBD1 matching over 8 bases. The CDR3 sequence is 16 residues long. V lost 1 base and J lost 0; bases outside the gene matches: 2. Germline CDR1 LGHNA, CDR2 YNFKEQ. Written as DNA, the CDR3 is TGTGCCAGCAGCCAAGGGACAGGGAGTAGCAATCAGCCCCAGCATTTT. Its translation: CASSQGTGSSNQPQHF.

The chain has TRBV28 and TRBJ1-1, with 7 bases fitting TRBD1. Germline loops: CDR1 MDHEN, CDR2 SYDVKM. The junction had 4 bases not matched to a gene; V was cut back by 5 bases and J by 4 bases. This CDR3 spans 13 amino acids. The CDR3, as DNA: TGTGCCAGCAGTCGGACAGGCACCACTGAAGCTTTCTTT. Translating gives CASSRTGTTEAFF.

The chain combines TRBV15 with TRBJ1-4, with 7 bases that match TRBD1. Germline V CDR1 and CDR2: LNHNV, YYDKDF (reference sequence). This CDR3 comprises 15 residues. J was trimmed by 1 base and V by 4 bases; bases with no gene match: 3. CDR3 nucleotide sequence: TGTGCCACCAGCAAAAGGGGGCAAACTAATGAAAAACTGTTTTTT. This sequence encodes CATSKRGQTNEKLFF.

This clone appeared a few times. The germline gene is not matched at one end of the junction; a read error may be the cause. The chain employs TRBV7-7 and TRBJ2-5, with TRBD1 as a possible D gene (7 bases). Germline CDR1 is SSHAT and CDR2 is FNYEAQ (reference sequence). This CDR3 is built from 15 residues. The CDR3 region has the DNA TGTGCTAGCAGCCGAGGGGCAGGGGGGCAAGAGACCCAGTACTTC. Translation gives CASSRGAGGQETQYF. Full variable domain (remainder filled in from reference TRBV7-7 and TRBJ2-5): GAGVSQSPRYKVTKRGQDVTLRCDPISSHATLYWYQQALGQGPEFLTYFNYEAQPDKSGLPSDRFSAERPEGSISTLTIQRTEQRDSAMYRCASSRGAGGQETQYFGPGTRLLVL.

The chain recombines TRBV2 with TRBJ2-6; TRBD2 might be the D (5 bases). The CDR3 has 15 amino acids. V was shortened by 6 bases and J by 2 bases, with 11 bases between the two germline ends. The germline CDR1 and CDR2 sequences are SNHLY and FYNNEI. The CDR3 sequence is CASSGLSTGANVLTF. CDR3 nucleotide sequence: TGTGCCAGCAGCGGACTCAGTACTGGGGCCAACGTCCTGACTTTC. The full variable domain, rest sourced from reference TRBV2 and TRBJ2-6, is EPEVTQTPSHQVTQMGQEVILRCVPISNHLYFYWYRQILGQKVEFLVSFYNNEISEKSEIFDDQFSVERPDGSNFTLKIRSTKLEDSAMYFCASSGLSTGANVLTFGAGSRLTVL.

The V and J genes are TRBV25-1 and TRBJ1-1; 12 bases fit TRBD1. CDR1 is MGHDK and CDR2 is SYGVNS in the germline V gene. The CDR3 runs to 15 residues. J lost 10 bases, V lost 5 bases, and 11 bases had no gene match. For the CDR3, the DNA is TGTGCCAGCAGTCCCCCGGGGGACAGGGGGCCCGCAGCTTTCTTT. The encoded protein is CASSPPGDRGPAAFF.

This chain connects TRBV11-1 to TRBJ2-3; maybe TRBD2 (6 bases). The V end was cut by 2 bases, the J end by 4 bases, with 7 bases between. The CDR3 length is 13 residues. Germline values: CDR1 SGHAT, CDR2 FQDESV (reference sequence). For the CDR3, the DNA is TGTGCCAGCAGCTTATCGGGGGCAGATACGCAGTATTTT. Translation gives CASSLSGADTQYF.

The chain couples TRBV5-1 to TRBJ2-3; unclear D gene. This CDR3 is built from 13 residues. Trimming removed 2 bases from V and 9 bases from J, with 13 bases in between. Germline CDR1 and CDR2: SGHRS and YFSETQ. DNA for the CDR3: TGCGCCAGCAGCTTCACCCCGTTGGCAACGCAGTATTTT. It yields the protein CASSFTPLATQYF. The entire variable domain, with the rest obtained from reference TRBV5-1 and TRBJ2-3, is as follows: KAGVTQTPRYLIKTRGQQVTLSCSPISGHRSVSWYQQTPGQGLQFLFEYFSETQRNKGNFPGRFSGRQFSNSRSEMNVSTLELGDSALYLCASSFTPLATQYFGPGTRLTVL.

The V and J genes are TRBV7-3 and TRBJ1-6; unclear D gene. Trimming stripped 3 bases from V and 7 bases from J, with 13 bases between. CDR3 size: 15 residues. CDR1 SGHTA and CDR2 FQGTGA come from the germline V gene. Here the CDR3 reads CASSLGRLGNSPLHF. In DNA form, the CDR3 reads TGTGCCAGCAGCTTGGGGAGGCTCGGCAATTCACCCCTCCACTTT.

The CDR3 DNA reads TGTGCCAGCAGCGTAGCTAGCGGGGCCACTGGGGACGGGGAGCTGTTTTTT. This encodes CASSVASGATGDGELFF. J is TRBJ2-2 and V is TRBV9, with 9 positions matching TRBD2. The trim removed 0 bases at V and 7 bases at J, leaving 10 bases unmatched. Per germline, CDR1 SGDLS and CDR2 YYNGEE. The CDR3 runs 17 residues.

This clone turned up a few times. The chain joins TRBV30 to TRBJ1-6; D unresolved. Trimming cost V 1 base and J 3 bases, with 10 bases left between them. The CDR3 runs to 15 residues. CDR1 and CDR2 from the germline V gene are GTSNPN and SVGIG (reference sequence). The DNA of the CDR3 is TGTGCCTGGAGTGAACTGGAGGGCTATAATTCACCCCTCCACTTT. It specifies CAWSELEGYNSPLHF.

In its sample, this clone was seen once. The chain uses TRBV4-2 and TRBJ2-1, with 7 bases lining up with TRBD2. The germline gives CDR1 LGHNA, CDR2 YNFKEQ. This CDR3 contains 17 residues. V lost 8 bases to trimming and J lost 0 bases; unmatched junction nucleotides: 13. The CDR3 spells CASGPGGGRSSYNEQFF. The CDR3 DNA sequence: TGTGCCAGCGGACCGGGCGGGGGACGATCCTCCTACAATGAGCAGTTCTTC.

The rearrangement joins TRBV30 to TRBJ1-2; D uncertain. The CDR3 is 12 amino acids. Germline V CDR1 and CDR2: GTSNPN, SVGIG (reference sequence). The V end lost 0 bases, the J end lost 3 bases, and 5 bases lay between the germline ends. CDR3 coding DNA: TGTGCCTGGAGTGTACGGGACTATGGCTACACCTTC. Amino acid sequence: CAWSVRDYGYTF.

The genes are TRBV5-8 and TRBJ1-2, with no clear D. Per the germline V gene, CDR1 is SGHTS and CDR2 is YDEGEE. The CDR3 totals 13 residues. Trimming left V 1 base short and J 7 bases short, with 11 bases between. The CDR3 reads CASSLTPGGGYTF. The CDR3 DNA is TGTGCCAGCAGCTTGACACCAGGAGGTGGCTACACCTTC.

This chain links TRBV6-6 with TRBJ2-7, with 11 bases lining up with TRBD2. The CDR3 runs 15 residues. Germline trimming cut 8 bases from V and 1 base from J; bases unmatched to any gene: 7. Germline V gene lookup returns CDR1 MNHNY and CDR2 SVGAGI (reference sequence). CDR3 in DNA: TGTGCCAGCGCTGTACTAGCGGGGGTGTCCTACGAGCAGTACTTC. Translating it yields CASAVLAGVSYEQYF.

The rearrangement uses TRBV9 and TRBJ2-3, with 10 bases that match TRBD1. The CDR3 is 14 residues long. Germline values: CDR1 SGDLS, CDR2 YYNGEE. The junction had 1 base not matched to a gene; V was cut back by 3 bases and J by 3 bases. The CDR3 loop reads CASSGQGATDTQYF. The CDR3 bases are TGTGCCAGCAGCGGACAGGGGGCAACAGATACGCAGTATTTT.

The chain couples TRBV7-6 to TRBJ1-1, with TRBD1 as a possible D gene (6 bases). V lost 1 base, J lost 11 bases, and 14 bases lay in between. CDR1 is SGHVS, CDR2 FNYEAQ, per germline. This CDR3 is 13 amino acids long. As DNA, the CDR3 is TGTGCCAGCAGCTTAGGGACAGAGGATGAGGCTTTCTTT. This gives the protein CASSLGTEDEAFF.

This clone has just one count. This chain connects TRBV13 to TRBJ1-1, with D unclear. The CDR3 is 15 residues long. V gave up 0 bases and J gave up 7 bases, with 15 bases separating them. From germline, CDR1 is PRHDT and CDR2 FYEKMQ (reference sequence). This CDR3 is CASSLGLGPGIEAFF. As DNA, the CDR3 is TGTGCCAGCAGCTTAGGCCTCGGACCGGGGATTGAAGCTTTCTTT.

The rearrangement uses TRBV4-3 and TRBJ2-5; tentative D call: TRBD1 (6 bases). Matching the DNA end better, TRBJ2-7 makes the J call doubtful. CDR3 length: 17 amino acids. Germline V gene sequence: CDR1 LGHNA, CDR2 YSLEER. The CDR3 coding sequence is TGCGCCAGCAGCCATCTCACGGGGCAGGGGAGCTCCTACGAGCAGTACTTC. This sequence encodes CASSHLTGQGSSYEQYF.

V is TRBV15 and J is TRBJ2-7; possibly TRBD2 for D (6 bases). Germline lookup yields CDR1 LNHNV and CDR2 YYDKDF (reference sequence). Trimming pared 0 bases from V and 7 bases from J, leaving 16 bases between. The CDR3 sequence is 15 residues long. Here the CDR3 reads CATSRERDLKPEQYF. DNA for the CDR3: TGTGCCACCAGCAGAGAGCGGGATTTAAAGCCTGAGCAGTACTTC. Filled out from reference TRBV15 and TRBJ2-7, the complete variable domain reads DAMVIQNPRYQVTQFGKPVTLSCSQTLNHNVMYWYQQKSSQAPKLLFHYYDKDFNNEADTPDNFQSRRPNTSFCFLDIRSPGLGDTAMYLCATSRERDLKPEQYFGPGTRLTVT.